The sequence of this T cell receptor (beta chain) was determined in a study of a mutant IDH1 vaccine in newly diagnosed glioma. About the study: It was radiotherapy, temozolomide, or both that patients received previously, with most receiving both.

The ends were cut back, 6 bases at V and 1 base at J, with 9 bases in the middle. Per the germline V gene, CDR1 is SNHLY and CDR2 is FYNNEI. There are 13 residues in the CDR3. Study-level points and caveats: Immune responses induced by vaccination arose in 93.3% of the patients.

The assay was immunoSEQ multiplex PCR, and TCRdb's table has in-frame clones only and misses some. The sample yields just over 80,000 clones, 70% to 90% seen once. The time point here: week 23, last vaccination. Vaccination comprised doses that each held 300 ug of mutant IDH1 20-mer peptide, plus topical imiquimod. Regarding this clone: Its antigen is not identified.

The TCR sequence derives from a man aged 25 to 40 with glioma. Some clones in this sample may be carry-over from other donors' samples. This specimen consisted of PBMCs, obtained from a glioma patient whose treatment included an IDH1 peptide vaccine. The rearrangement links TRBV2 to TRBJ2-5, with D possibly being TRBD1 (6 bases). The CDR3 region has the DNA TGTGCCAGCAGGGGGGCGCGCCAAGAGACCCAGTACTTC. It yields the protein CASRGARQETQYF.